This T cell receptor beta chain was documented in a study of OX40 agonist ivuxolimab in advanced cancers. Study-level background: Patients in dose escalation had liver, melanoma, kidney or head and neck cancers. Study-level findings and limits: Certain nonresponders additionally had low normalized T-cell clonal expansion.

Notes on this clone: The antigen is not known.

The CDR3 runs 13 residues. The ends were cut back, 8 bases at V and 2 bases at J, with 12 bases in the middle. Germline V CDR1 and CDR2: MDHEN, SYDVKM. Sequenced by immunoSEQ multiplex PCR; TCRdb stores in-frame clones only, minus some. Among under 55,000 clones listed, approximately 88% were seen once. The V and J genes are TRBV28 and TRBJ1-1, with D uncertain. The material sequenced was CD4+ or CD8+ T cells sorted from blood, taken in a trial of the OX40 agonist ivuxolimab. This TCR came from an adult with an advanced solid tumor such as melanoma, head and neck, liver or kidney cancer. CDR3 amino acids: CASGEQDNTEAFF. The CDR3 nucleotides read TGTGCCAGCGGGGAACAAGACAACACTGAAGCTTTCTTT.